This TCR beta chain was identified in a study of cytomegalovirus exposure and HLA in healthy donors (dated by TCRdb to 2017 to 2019). The study in broad terms: A later analysis indicated that the roughly 120 validation repertoires were generated on the platform also employed for the approximately 700 repertoires of the first cohort. The study was designed to test whether signatures of past pathogen exposure could be identified by cataloging public T cell receptors. A separate validation cohort of about 110 different subjects was used in addition to the approximately 670-subject first cohort. The study combined high-throughput TCR immunosequencing, statistical association of individual TCRs with disease status, and machine learning to predict cytomegalovirus infection status. General findings and caveats noted by the study authors: In a later analysis, TCRs clustered in the first cohort were found to also tend to co-occur in the 130 or so validation repertoires, with 94% of cluster scores above 0. All 120 or so repertoires were used to score co-occurrence in the validation cohort in a later analysis, because that analysis had no HLA typing for the cohort. Across donors, most TCR sequences were observed very rarely, whereas some public TCRs were present in many individuals. It was suggested by the authors that the approach could potentially be generalized to other disease states and immunological phenotypes. The study listed 150 to 200 TCR beta chains as associated with cytomegalovirus. In vitro tests confirmed that a few of the cytomegalovirus-associated TCR beta chains recognize cytomegalovirus antigens. The classifier was reported to diagnose cytomegalovirus status with high specificity and sensitivity in both the original and validation cohorts.

CDR1 SGHTA and CDR2 FQGNSA are derived from the germline V gene. Spanning cysteine to phenylalanine, the CDR3 consists of 15 amino acids. The kept DNA is CDR3 alone, 45 bases in frame from the first base. V lost 3 bases and J lost 3 bases; the stretch between them is 15 bases long. This clone has only one observation. Its antigen has not been determined. The sample holds no much larger clone one base away, and base qualities are not on file. Donors formed part of the validation cohort, which comprised 120 or so subjects and was distinct from the first cohort of several hundred subjects. Libraries came from the immunoSEQ multiplex PCR assay. The study's own analysis went as follows. A statistical classification framework was built for diagnosing cytomegalovirus status from the catalog of TCR beta chain sequences. The table was pulled from immuneACCESS by TCRdb, which kept in-frame rearrangements only. Such tables lose some clones; where checked, under half of the loss comes from unresolved V genes, and the rest has no known cause. V and J calls plus clone size are reproduced from that table; the DNA served to infer D and trimming. For this sample the table gives over 150,000 clones, of which roughly 86% were detected only once. The ten largest clones represent about 1.9% of the sample.

Sequenced input: PBMCs. Recombination linked TRBV7-2 to TRBJ2-7; too little of a D gene remains to name it. The sequence came from a human donor in good health. At the DNA level, the sequence is TGTGCCAGCAGCTTCTCTTCGCGTGGTGGCTACGAGCAGTACTTC. It is translated as CASSFSSRGGYEQYF.